The 6 T cell receptor beta chains below come from one sample, sequenced in a study of OX40 agonist ivuxolimab in advanced cancers. Clones were sequenced by immunoSEQ multiplex PCR, and TCRdb holds only the in-frame ones, with some missing. Here the sample spans approximately 49,000 clones, around 80% being singletons. The material sequenced was CD4+ or CD8+ T cells sorted from blood, taken in a trial of the OX40 agonist ivuxolimab. These receptors all stem from an adult with an advanced solid tumor such as melanoma, head and neck, liver or kidney cancer.

The gene calls are TRBV2 and TRBJ1-2; D might be TRBD1 (5 bases). V was trimmed by 6 bases and J by 12 bases, leaving 14 bases between them. The CDR3 covers 11 residues. CDR1 SNHLY and CDR2 FYNNEI come from the germline V gene. The chain's CDR3 is CASSDPGLHTF. The CDR3 DNA is TGTGCCAGCAGCGACCCAGGGCTCCACACCTTC.

This clone qualifies as medium-sized. CDR3 amino acids: CASSLTGGAALYEQYF. In nucleotides, the CDR3 is TGTGCCAGCAGTTTAACAGGGGGCGCAGCCCTCTACGAGCAGTACTTC. This sequence joins TRBV27 and TRBJ2-7; 9 bases are shared with TRBD1. Germline V CDR1 and CDR2: MNHEY, SMNVEV (reference sequence). The CDR3 loop spans 16 amino acids. The V and J ends lost 2 bases and 3 bases, in that order; junction bases with no gene match: 8.

The genes are TRBV7-6 and TRBJ2-6, with TRBD1 identical over 10 bases. Looked up from germline, CDR1 is SGHVS and CDR2 is FNYEAQ. The CDR3 sequence is 20 residues long. After removal of 4 bases from V and 1 base from J, the junction contained 13 bases not matched to a gene. CDR3 amino acids: CASSSFLGQGRKSGANVLTF. The CDR3 DNA reads TGTGCCAGCAGCTCTTTTTTGGGACAGGGGAGAAAGTCTGGGGCCAACGTCCTGACTTTC.

Here the CDR3 reads CASTSGGHFNYGYTF. DNA for the CDR3: TGTGCCAGCACCTCCGGGGGGCACTTTAACTATGGCTACACCTTC. The chain carries TRBV5-4 and TRBJ1-2; tentative D call: TRBD1 (6 bases). Trimming took 6 bases from V and 1 from J, leaving 16 bases between them. Germline assignment: CDR1 SGHNT and CDR2 YYREEE (reference sequence). This CDR3 is built from 15 residues.

The V and J genes are TRBV27 and TRBJ2-5; TRBD2 matches at 9 bases. The V gene's germline CDR1 is MNHEY and CDR2 SMNVEV (reference sequence). Losses at the gene ends were 7 bases for V and 4 bases for J; bases not matched to a gene: 7. The CDR3 has 14 amino acids. CDR3 residues: CASMLSRGGETQYF. The CDR3 DNA is TGTGCCAGCATGTTGTCGCGGGGGGGAGAGACCCAGTACTTC.

The chain carries TRBV6-5 and TRBJ1-6, with a tentative D call TRBD1 (5 bases). The ends were cut back, 2 bases at V and 6 bases at J, with 11 bases in the middle. This CDR3 spans 15 amino acids. Germline CDR1 MNHEY, CDR2 SVGAGI. The CDR3 DNA reads TGTGCCAGCAGTTACAGGGGTGAACTTAATTCACCCCTCCACTTT. As protein: CASSYRGELNSPLHF.